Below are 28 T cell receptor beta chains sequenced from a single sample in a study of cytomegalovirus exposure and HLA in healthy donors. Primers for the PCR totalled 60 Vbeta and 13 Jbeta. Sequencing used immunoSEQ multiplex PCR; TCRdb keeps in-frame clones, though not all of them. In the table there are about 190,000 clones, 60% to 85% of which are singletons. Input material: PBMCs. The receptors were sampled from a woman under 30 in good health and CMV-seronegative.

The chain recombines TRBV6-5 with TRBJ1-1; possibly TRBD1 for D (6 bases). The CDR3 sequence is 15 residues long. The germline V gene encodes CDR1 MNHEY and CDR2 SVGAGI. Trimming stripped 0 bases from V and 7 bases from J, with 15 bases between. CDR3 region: CASSYSIQGSIEAFF. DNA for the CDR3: TGTGCCAGCAGTTACTCGATTCAGGGGAGCATTGAAGCTTTCTTT.

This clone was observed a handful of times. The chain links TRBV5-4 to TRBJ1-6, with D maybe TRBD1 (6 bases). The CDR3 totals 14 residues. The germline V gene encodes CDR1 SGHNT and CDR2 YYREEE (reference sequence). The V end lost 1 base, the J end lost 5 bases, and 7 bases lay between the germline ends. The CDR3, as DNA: TGTGCCAGCAGCTTGAGGGACAATAATTCACCCCTCCACTTT. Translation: CASSLRDNNSPLHF.

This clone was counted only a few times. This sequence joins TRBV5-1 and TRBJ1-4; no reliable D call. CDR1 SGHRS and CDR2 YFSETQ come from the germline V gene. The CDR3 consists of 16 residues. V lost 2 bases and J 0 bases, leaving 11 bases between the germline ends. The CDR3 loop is CASSFSQVATNEKLFF. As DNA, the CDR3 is TGCGCCAGCAGCTTTAGTCAGGTTGCAACTAATGAAAAACTGTTTTTT.

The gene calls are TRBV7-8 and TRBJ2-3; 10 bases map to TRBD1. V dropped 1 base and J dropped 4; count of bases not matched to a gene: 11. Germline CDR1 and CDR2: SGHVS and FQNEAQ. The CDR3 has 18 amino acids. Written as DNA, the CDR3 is TGTGCCAGCAGCTTAGTTTCCGGGACAGGGGACGGAGCAGATACGCAGTATTTT. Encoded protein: CASSLVSGTGDGADTQYF. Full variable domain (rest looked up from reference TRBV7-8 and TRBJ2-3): GAGVSQSPRYKVAKRGQDVALRCDPISGHVSLFWYQQALGQGPEFLTYFQNEAQLDKSGLPSDRFFAERPEGSVSTLKIQRTQQEDSAVYLCASSLVSGTGDGADTQYFGPGTRLTVL.

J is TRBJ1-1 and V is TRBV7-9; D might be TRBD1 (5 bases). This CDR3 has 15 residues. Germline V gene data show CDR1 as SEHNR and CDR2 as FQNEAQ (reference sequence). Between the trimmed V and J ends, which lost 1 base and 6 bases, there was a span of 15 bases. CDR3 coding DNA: TGTGCCAGCAGCTTAGTTTTTCCAGGGTTACCTGAAGCTTTCTTT. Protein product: CASSLVFPGLPEAFF.

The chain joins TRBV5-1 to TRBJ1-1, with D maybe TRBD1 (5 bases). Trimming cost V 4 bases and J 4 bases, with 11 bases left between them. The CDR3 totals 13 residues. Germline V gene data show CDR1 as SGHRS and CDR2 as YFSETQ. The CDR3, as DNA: TGCGCCAGCAGCGGGTCCAGGGTCACTGAAGCTTTCTTT. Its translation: CASSGSRVTEAFF.

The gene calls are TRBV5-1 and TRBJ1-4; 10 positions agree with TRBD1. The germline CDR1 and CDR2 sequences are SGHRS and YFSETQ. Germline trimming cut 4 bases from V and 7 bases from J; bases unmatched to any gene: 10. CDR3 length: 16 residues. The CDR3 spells CASSVSRTGGLEKLFF. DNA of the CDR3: TGCGCCAGCAGCGTAAGTAGGACAGGGGGTCTTGAAAAACTGTTTTTT.

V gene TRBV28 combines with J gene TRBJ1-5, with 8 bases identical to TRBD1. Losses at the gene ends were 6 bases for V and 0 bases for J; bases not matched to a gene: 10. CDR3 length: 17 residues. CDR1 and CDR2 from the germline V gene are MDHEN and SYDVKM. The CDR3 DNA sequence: TGTGCCAGCAGCGATGTGGACAGGGAAAATAGCAATCAGCCCCAGCATTTT. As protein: CASSDVDRENSNQPQHF.

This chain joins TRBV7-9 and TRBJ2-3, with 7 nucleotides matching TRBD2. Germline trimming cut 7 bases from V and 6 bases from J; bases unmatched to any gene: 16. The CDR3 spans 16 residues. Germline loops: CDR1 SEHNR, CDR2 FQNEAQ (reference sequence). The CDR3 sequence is CASTRNSEGRADTQYF. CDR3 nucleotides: TGTGCCAGCACCCGGAATAGCGAGGGGAGGGCTGATACGCAGTATTTT.

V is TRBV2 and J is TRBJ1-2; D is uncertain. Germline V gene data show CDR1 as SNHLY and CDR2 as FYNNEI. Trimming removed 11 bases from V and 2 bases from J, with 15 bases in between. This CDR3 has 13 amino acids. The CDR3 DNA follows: TGTGCCTCCCGAAGCGGGGTGAACTATGGCTACACCTTC. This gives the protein CASRSGVNYGYTF.

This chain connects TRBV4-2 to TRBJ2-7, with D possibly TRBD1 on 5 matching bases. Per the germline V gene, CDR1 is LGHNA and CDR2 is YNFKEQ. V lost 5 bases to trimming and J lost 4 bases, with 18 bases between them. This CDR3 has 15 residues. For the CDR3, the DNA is TGTGCCAGCAGCTTTAGTACGCAGGGTTCGTACGAGCAGTACTTC. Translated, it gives CASSFSTQGSYEQYF.

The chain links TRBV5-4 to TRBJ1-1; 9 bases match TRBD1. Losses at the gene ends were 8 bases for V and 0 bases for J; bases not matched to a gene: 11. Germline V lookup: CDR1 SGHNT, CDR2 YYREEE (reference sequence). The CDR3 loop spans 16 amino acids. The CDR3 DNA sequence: TGTGCCAGTTTTTCCGGGACAGGGCGCGTGAACACTGAAGCTTTCTTT. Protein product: CASFSGTGRVNTEAFF. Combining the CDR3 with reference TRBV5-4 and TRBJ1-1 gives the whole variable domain ETGVTQSPTHLIKTRGQQVTLRCSSQSGHNTVSWYQQALGQGPQFIFQYYREEENGRGNFPPRFSGLQFPNYSSELNVNALELDDSALYLCASFSGTGRVNTEAFFGQGTRLTVV.

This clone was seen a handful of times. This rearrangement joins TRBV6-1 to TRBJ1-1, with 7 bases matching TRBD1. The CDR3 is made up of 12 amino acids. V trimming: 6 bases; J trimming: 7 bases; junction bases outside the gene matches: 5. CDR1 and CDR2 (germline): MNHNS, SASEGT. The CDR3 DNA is TGTGCCAGCAGGACAGGGTATCGTGAAGCTTTCTTT. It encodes CASRTGYREAFF.

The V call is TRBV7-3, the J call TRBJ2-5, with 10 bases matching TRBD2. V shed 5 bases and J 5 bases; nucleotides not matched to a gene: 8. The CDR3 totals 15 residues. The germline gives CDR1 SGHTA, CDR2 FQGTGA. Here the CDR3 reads CASSLSGGAGETQYF. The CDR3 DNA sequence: TGTGCCAGCAGCCTGAGCGGGGGGGCAGGCGAGACCCAGTACTTC. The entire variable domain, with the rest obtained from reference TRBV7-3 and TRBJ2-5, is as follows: GAGVSQTPSNKVTEKGKYVELRCDPISGHTALYWYRQSLGQGPEFLIYFQGTGAADDSGLPNDRFFAVRPEGSVSTLKIQRTERGDSAVYLCASSLSGGAGETQYFGPGTRLLVL.

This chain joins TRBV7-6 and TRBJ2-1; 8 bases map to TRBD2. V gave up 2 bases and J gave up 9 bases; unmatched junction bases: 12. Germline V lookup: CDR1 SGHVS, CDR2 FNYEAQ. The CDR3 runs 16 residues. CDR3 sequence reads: CASSLPSGGPLVEQFF. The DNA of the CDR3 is TGTGCCAGCAGCTTACCTTCGGGGGGGCCGTTGGTTGAGCAGTTCTTC.

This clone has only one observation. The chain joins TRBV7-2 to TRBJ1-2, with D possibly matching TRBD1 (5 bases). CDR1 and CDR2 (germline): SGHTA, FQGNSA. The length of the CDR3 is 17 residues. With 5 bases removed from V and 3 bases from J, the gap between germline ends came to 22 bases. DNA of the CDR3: TGTGCCAGCAGCCCGAACCCCGCCGGGACTGTAGACTATGGCTACACCTTC. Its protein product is CASSPNPAGTVDYGYTF. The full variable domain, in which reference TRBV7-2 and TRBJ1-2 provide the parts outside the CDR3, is GAGVSQSPSNKVTEKGKDVELRCDPISGHTALYWYRQSLGQGLEFLIYFQGNSAPDKSGLPSDRFSAERTGGSVSTLTIQRTQQEDSAVYLCASSPNPAGTVDYGYTFGSGTRLTVV.

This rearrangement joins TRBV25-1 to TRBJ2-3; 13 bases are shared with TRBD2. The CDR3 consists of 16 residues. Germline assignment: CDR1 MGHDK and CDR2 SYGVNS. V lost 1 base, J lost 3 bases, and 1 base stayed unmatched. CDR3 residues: CASSESTSGGTDTQYF. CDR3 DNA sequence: TGTGCCAGCAGTGAATCGACTAGCGGGGGGACAGATACGCAGTATTTT.

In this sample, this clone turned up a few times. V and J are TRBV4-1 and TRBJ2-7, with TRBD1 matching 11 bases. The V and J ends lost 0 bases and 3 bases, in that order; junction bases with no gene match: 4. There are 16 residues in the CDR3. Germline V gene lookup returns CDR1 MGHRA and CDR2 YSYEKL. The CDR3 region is CASSQEEGTGGYEQYF. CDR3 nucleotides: TGCGCCAGCAGCCAAGAGGAAGGGACAGGGGGCTACGAGCAGTACTTC.

The CDR3 nucleotides read TGTGCCAGCGTTTCGGGCGGGAGGGCTAGGGAGCAGTACTTC. Its protein product is CASVSGGRAREQYF. This sequence joins TRBV6-1 and TRBJ2-7; 9 nucleotides line up with TRBD2. This CDR3 spans 14 amino acids. Germline CDR1 MNHNS, CDR2 SASEGT. J was trimmed by 7 bases and V by 8 bases; bases with no gene match: 12.

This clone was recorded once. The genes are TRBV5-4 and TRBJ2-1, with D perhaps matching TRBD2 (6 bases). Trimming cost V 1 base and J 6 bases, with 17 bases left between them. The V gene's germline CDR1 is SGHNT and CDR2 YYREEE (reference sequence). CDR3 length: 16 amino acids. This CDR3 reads CASSLYPGGTINEQFF. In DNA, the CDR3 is TGTGCCAGCAGCTTGTATCCCGGGGGAACAATCAATGAGCAGTTCTTC.

The CDR3 loop is CASSPGRTGNLKTQYF. The CDR3 bases are TGCGCCAGCAGCCCGGGGAGGACAGGGAATTTGAAGACCCAGTACTTC. The genes are TRBV5-1 and TRBJ2-5; 8 nucleotides agree with TRBD1. The V gene's germline CDR1 is SGHRS and CDR2 YFSETQ. CDR3 length equals 16 residues. With V trimmed by 4 bases and J by 6 bases, 14 bases remained unmatched.

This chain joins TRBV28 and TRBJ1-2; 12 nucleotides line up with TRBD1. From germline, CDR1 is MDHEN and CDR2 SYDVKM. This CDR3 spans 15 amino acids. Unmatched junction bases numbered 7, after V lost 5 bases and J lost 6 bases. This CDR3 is CASSGGDRGLDGYTF. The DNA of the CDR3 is TGTGCCAGCAGTGGGGGGGACAGGGGGCTCGATGGCTACACCTTC.

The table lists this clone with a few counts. The CDR3 sequence is CASSLYQGGEKLFF. The CDR3 DNA sequence: TGTGCCAGCAGCTTATACCAGGGTGGGGAAAAACTGTTTTTT. This chain connects TRBV7-6 to TRBJ1-4; weak D call: TRBD1 (5 bases). From germline, CDR1 is SGHVS and CDR2 FNYEAQ. CDR3 length: 14 amino acids. V was pared by 2 bases and J by 8 bases, with 12 bases between.

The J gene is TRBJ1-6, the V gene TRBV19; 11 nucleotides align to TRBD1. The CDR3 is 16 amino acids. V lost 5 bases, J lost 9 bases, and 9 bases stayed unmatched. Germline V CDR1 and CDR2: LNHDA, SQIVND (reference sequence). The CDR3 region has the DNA TGTGCCAGTAGTGGCCCGGGACAGGGGGTGATTTCACCCCTCCACTTT. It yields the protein CASSGPGQGVISPLHF.

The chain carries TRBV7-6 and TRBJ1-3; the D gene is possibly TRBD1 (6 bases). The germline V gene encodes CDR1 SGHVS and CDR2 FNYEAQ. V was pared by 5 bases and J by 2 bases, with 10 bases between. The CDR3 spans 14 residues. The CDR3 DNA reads TGTGCCAGCAGCCAGGGGCCAACTGGAAACACCATATATTTT. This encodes CASSQGPTGNTIYF.

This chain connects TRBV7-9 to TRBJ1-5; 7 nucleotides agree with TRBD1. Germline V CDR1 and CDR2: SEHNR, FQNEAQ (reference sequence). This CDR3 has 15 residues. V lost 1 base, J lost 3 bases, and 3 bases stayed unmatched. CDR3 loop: CASSLGQGVNQPQHF. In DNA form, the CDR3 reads TGTGCCAGCAGCTTAGGACAGGGAGTCAATCAGCCCCAGCATTTT.

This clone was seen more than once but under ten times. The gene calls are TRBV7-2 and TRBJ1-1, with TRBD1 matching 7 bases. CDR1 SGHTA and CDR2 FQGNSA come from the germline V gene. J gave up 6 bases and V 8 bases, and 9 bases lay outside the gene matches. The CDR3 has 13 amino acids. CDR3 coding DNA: TGTGCCAGCGGGACAGTGATAGGCGCTGAAGCTTTCTTT. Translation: CASGTVIGAEAFF.

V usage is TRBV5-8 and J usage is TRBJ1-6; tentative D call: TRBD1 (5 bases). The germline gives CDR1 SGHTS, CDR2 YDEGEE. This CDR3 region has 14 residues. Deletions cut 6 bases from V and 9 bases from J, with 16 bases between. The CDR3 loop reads CASNWGEVSSPLHF. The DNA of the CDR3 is TGTGCCAGCAACTGGGGGGAGGTATCTTCACCCCTCCACTTT.